This entry lists 21 T cell receptor beta chains sequenced from one sample in a study of cytomegalovirus exposure and HLA in healthy donors. Primers: 60 Vbeta forward and 13 Jbeta reverse. Method: immunoSEQ multiplex PCR; TCRdb's copy keeps in-frame clones and lacks some. The data hold roughly 190,000 clones, with roughly 80% observed a single time. The sequenced sample consisted of PBMCs. The receptors derive from a young woman in good health and CMV-seronegative.

V is TRBV7-7 and J is TRBJ2-1, with 14 bases matching TRBD2. Per germline, CDR1 SSHAT and CDR2 FNYEAQ (reference sequence). This CDR3 contains 17 residues. J lost 2 bases, V lost 5 bases, and 5 bases had no gene match. CDR3 loop: CASSPGTSGGPYNEQFF. The CDR3 DNA reads as TGTGCCAGCAGCCCAGGGACTAGCGGGGGACCCTACAATGAGCAGTTCTTC. Full variable domain (missing parts from reference TRBV7-7 and TRBJ2-1): GAGVSQSPRYKVTKRGQDVTLRCDPISSHATLYWYQQALGQGPEFLTYFNYEAQPDKSGLPSDRFSAERPEGSISTLTIQRTEQRDSAMYRCASSPGTSGGPYNEQFFGPGTRLTVL.

The chain carries TRBV7-4 and TRBJ2-7, with D possibly matching TRBD1 (5 bases). Germline CDR1 is SGHVT and CDR2 is SQSDAQ. V lost 2 bases and J 2 bases, leaving 16 bases between the germline ends. The CDR3 runs 16 residues. The CDR3 here is CASSLSVTEPPYEQYF. The DNA of the CDR3 is TGTGCCAGCAGCTTATCTGTGACAGAGCCTCCCTACGAGCAGTACTTC. The whole variable domain, filled in from reference TRBV7-4 and TRBJ2-7, reads GAGVSQSPRYKVAKRGRDVALRCDSISGHVTLYWYRQTLGQGSEVLTYSQSDAQRDKSGRPSGRFSAERPERSVSTLKIQRTEQGDSAVYLCASSLSVTEPPYEQYFGPGTRLTVT.

V gene TRBV18 combines with J gene TRBJ2-7; TRBD1 might be the D (6 bases). Trimming took 3 bases from V and 2 from J, leaving 8 bases between them. The CDR3 is 13 residues long. Germline CDR1 KGHSH, CDR2 LQKENI. CDR3 bases: TGTGCCAGCTCACCGGACAGTACCTACGAGCAGTACTTC. Its protein product is CASSPDSTYEQYF.

This chain uses TRBV29-1 with TRBJ2-3; D is unclear. V was shortened by 4 bases and J by 2 bases, with 13 bases between the two germline ends. Per germline, CDR1 SQVTM and CDR2 ANQGSEA. The CDR3 contains 14 residues. As DNA, the CDR3 is TGCAGCGTTGGTACCTATGCCCACACAGATACGCAGTATTTT. Protein: CSVGTYAHTDTQYF.

The rearrangement links TRBV29-1 to TRBJ2-3, with D perhaps TRBD1 (6 bases). V dropped 6 bases and J dropped 2 bases, with 12 bases sitting between them. CDR1 SQVTM and CDR2 ANQGSEA come from the germline V gene. The CDR3 contains 13 residues. CDR3 nucleotide sequence: TGCAGCGTGCAGGGGCGATACACAGATACGCAGTATTTT. Protein sequence: CSVQGRYTDTQYF.

The J gene is TRBJ2-3, the V gene TRBV9; 12 bases fit TRBD2. V trimming: 3 bases; J trimming: 1 base; junction bases outside the gene matches: 3. CDR1 is SGDLS and CDR2 is YYNGEE in the germline V gene. The CDR3 extends over 16 amino acids. CDR3 in DNA: TGTGCCAGCAGCGCCAGGACTAGCGGGGGCACAGATACGCAGTATTTT. This encodes CASSARTSGGTDTQYF.

J is TRBJ2-7 and V is TRBV28, with 10 bases aligning to TRBD1. J lost 11 bases, V lost 6 bases, and 7 bases had no gene match. Germline V lookup: CDR1 MDHEN, CDR2 SYDVKM. This CDR3 contains 12 residues. In DNA, the CDR3 is TGTGCCAGCAGGTTGGACAGGGGGTATAAGTACTTC. Translated, it gives CASRLDRGYKYF.

The chain recombines TRBV19 with TRBJ2-7; TRBD2 might be the D (5 bases). V was pared by 3 bases and J by 2 bases, with 11 bases between. From germline, CDR1 is LNHDA and CDR2 SQIVND (reference sequence). There are 14 residues in the CDR3. In DNA, the CDR3 is TGTGCCAGTAGTATCGGACTGTCAACCTACGAGCAGTACTTC. Its translation: CASSIGLSTYEQYF.

The J gene is TRBJ2-7, the V gene TRBV28; tentatively, D is TRBD2 (5 bases). Germline-derived CDR1 and CDR2 are MDHEN and SYDVKM. This CDR3 contains 14 residues. V lost 3 bases and J 3 bases, leaving 12 bases between the germline ends. CDR3 coding DNA: TGTGCCAGCAGTTTGCAAGCGGAGATCTACGAGCAGTACTTC. Its protein product is CASSLQAEIYEQYF.

This chain uses TRBV5-1 with TRBJ2-3; 13 bases match TRBD2. V shed 3 bases, J shed 0 bases, and the junction held 7 bases outside the gene matches. This CDR3 contains 18 residues. Per the germline V gene, CDR1 is SGHRS and CDR2 is YFSETQ. The CDR3 is CASSSRLAGGTSTDTQYF. DNA for the CDR3: TGCGCCAGCAGCTCCCGACTAGCGGGAGGAACTAGCACAGATACGCAGTATTTT.

The rearrangement joins TRBV7-9 to TRBJ2-1; 16 nucleotides align to TRBD2. The CDR3 loop spans 19 amino acids. Trimming took 2 bases from V and 2 from J; bases not matched to a gene: 6. CDR1 SEHNR and CDR2 FQNEAQ come from the germline V gene (reference sequence). This CDR3 reads CASSLRGLAGGPAYNEQFF. The DNA of the CDR3 is TGTGCCAGCAGCTTACGGGGACTAGCGGGGGGGCCGGCCTACAATGAGCAGTTCTTC.

V gene TRBV4-1 combines with J gene TRBJ2-1; the match to TRBD1 covers 8 bases. The length of the CDR3 is 18 residues. V shed 0 bases and J 7 bases; nucleotides not matched to a gene: 14. Germline V gene lookup returns CDR1 MGHRA and CDR2 YSYEKL. DNA of the CDR3: TGCGCCAGCAGCCAAGATTCCTTCAGGACAGGGTACGGTAATGAGCAGTTCTTC. Its protein product is CASSQDSFRTGYGNEQFF.

In DNA, the CDR3 is TGTGCCAGCAGTTCCACTAGCGCGAGCTCCTACAATGAGCAGTTCTTC. This translates into CASSSTSASSYNEQFF. The chain joins TRBV28 to TRBJ2-1; TRBD2 matches at 7 bases. CDR1 and CDR2 from the germline V gene are MDHEN and SYDVKM. This CDR3 contains 16 residues. Trimming at V came to 4 bases and at J to 0 bases, leaving 6 bases not matched to a gene.

The chain recombines TRBV30 with TRBJ1-1; TRBD1 might be the D (5 bases). CDR3 length equals 15 residues. The germline V gene encodes CDR1 GTSNPN and CDR2 SVGIG (reference sequence). The V end lost 4 bases, the J end lost 1 base, and 16 bases lay between the germline ends. CDR3: CAWKFVSTENTEAFF. CDR3 bases: TGTGCCTGGAAATTTGTCTCGACAGAGAACACTGAAGCTTTCTTT.

Only a few counts were recorded for this clone. Written as DNA, the CDR3 is TGTGCCAGCAGCACTCCGGGACAGACTAACTATGGCTACACCTTC. Translating it yields CASSTPGQTNYGYTF. This chain uses TRBV7-8 with TRBJ1-2, with 7 bases identical to TRBD1. The junction had 6 bases not matched to a gene; V was cut back by 5 bases and J by 0 bases. CDR1 and CDR2 from the germline V gene are SGHVS and FQNEAQ. CDR3 size: 15 residues.

The rearrangement links TRBV5-1 to TRBJ2-7; no reliable D call. V lost 2 bases to trimming and J lost 1 base, with 10 bases between them. CDR1 is SGHRS, CDR2 YFSETQ, per germline. The CDR3 has 14 amino acids. DNA of the CDR3: TGCGCCAGCAGCTTCCAGCCGACTTCCTACGAGCAGTACTTC. Amino acid sequence: CASSFQPTSYEQYF.

This chain uses TRBV7-2 with TRBJ1-2; D is uncertain. This CDR3 spans 14 amino acids. Trimming removed 5 bases at V and 4 bases at J, with 14 bases between. Germline V gene data show CDR1 as SGHTA and CDR2 as FQGNSA. The DNA of the CDR3 is TGTGCCAGCAGCACCAACGAGGGCCCCTATGGCTACACCTTC. It encodes CASSTNEGPYGYTF.

The rearrangement joins TRBV6-1 to TRBJ2-6; TRBD2 matches 7 bases. This CDR3 spans 17 amino acids. The V gene's germline CDR1 is MNHNS and CDR2 SASEGT. V trimming: 2 bases; J trimming: 0 bases; junction bases outside the gene matches: 4. DNA of the CDR3: TGTGCCAGCAGTGAATTCGGGGGGAGCTCTGGGGCCAACGTCCTGACTTTC. Protein product: CASSEFGGSSGANVLTF.

This chain uses TRBV27 with TRBJ2-7; TRBD1 aligns across 9 bases. Germline assignment: CDR1 MNHEY and CDR2 SMNVEV (reference sequence). V lost 6 bases to trimming and J lost 7 bases; unmatched junction nucleotides: 13. The CDR3 contains 15 residues. The CDR3 region is CASSHSTGGLSEQYF. The DNA of the CDR3 is TGTGCCAGCAGCCACTCGACAGGGGGTCTGTCGGAGCAGTACTTC.

The V gene is TRBV19, the J gene TRBJ1-1; D uncertain. Germline values: CDR1 LNHDA, CDR2 SQIVND (reference sequence). Between the trimmed V and J ends, which lost 6 bases and 0 bases, there was a span of 11 bases. The CDR3 runs to 14 residues. In nucleotides, the CDR3 is TGTGCCAGTAGATACGGGAACATGAACACTGAAGCTTTCTTT. It codes for CASRYGNMNTEAFF.

This clone came up once. This chain links TRBV19 with TRBJ1-4; D is undetermined. The ends were cut back, 2 bases at V and 7 bases at J, with 11 bases in the middle. The CDR3 covers 14 residues. Per germline, CDR1 LNHDA and CDR2 SQIVND (reference sequence). The CDR3 here is CASSIQPDTEKLFF. The CDR3 nucleotides are TGTGCCAGTAGTATACAACCCGACACTGAAAAACTGTTTTTT. The full variable domain, with the rest looked up from reference TRBV19 and TRBJ1-4, is DGGITQSPKYLFRKEGQNVTLSCEQNLNHDAMYWYRQDPGQGLRLIYYSQIVNDFQKGDIAEGYSVSREKKESFPLTVTSAQKNPTAFYLCASSIQPDTEKLFFGSGTQLSVL.